These 20 T cell receptor beta chains originate from one sample sequenced in a study of shared clonotypes between healthy human individuals (dated by TCRdb to the early 2020s). For the CD8 naive samples, CD45RO-negative cells were positively selected for CCR7, yielding a CD45RA+CCR7+ population from which TemRA cells were excluded. The library was generated by the immunoSEQ multiplex PCR assay. TCRdb limited this immuneACCESS table to in-frame rearrangements with V and J called. A share of clones is missing; checked studies link under half to unresolved V genes, and the rest is unexplained. This sample comprises roughly 650,000 clones, around 96% of them detected only once. The ten largest make up roughly 0.1% of the sample. Sequenced input: naive CD8+ T cells sorted from blood. This specimen's cell subset or site label, per the study, means: CD45RA+CCR7+. The origin of the receptors is a woman aged 25-40 years in good health.

This clone was counted a single time. This rearrangement joins TRBV5-4 to TRBJ1-1, with D possibly TRBD1 on 5 matching bases. The V gene lost 4 bases and the J gene lost 1 base, with 8 bases spanning the gap. The CDR3 extends over 13 amino acids. Per the germline V gene, CDR1 is SGHNT and CDR2 is YYREEE (reference sequence). The CDR3 coding sequence is TGTGCCAGCAGCCCGGACAAGAACACTGAAGCTTTCTTT. Amino acid sequence: CASSPDKNTEAFF.

V is TRBV7-8 and J is TRBJ2-1, with TRBD2 matching 9 bases. CDR3 length: 17 amino acids. CDR1 SGHVS and CDR2 FQNEAQ come from the germline V gene. With 5 bases clipped from V and 0 bases from J, the junction kept 8 bases outside the gene matches. This chain's CDR3 is CASSPRLAESSYNEQFF. The CDR3 bases are TGTGCCAGCAGCCCCCGACTAGCGGAAAGCTCCTACAATGAGCAGTTCTTC.

This chain joins TRBV29-1 and TRBJ2-1; TRBD2 aligns across 10 bases. This CDR3 has 21 residues. The germline V gene has CDR1 SQVTM and CDR2 ANQGSEA. Trimming took 7 bases from V and 0 from J; bases not matched to a gene: 24. The CDR3 reads CSARQGTGLAGVAASYNEQFF. For the CDR3, the DNA is TGCAGCGCCCGACAGGGTACCGGTCTAGCGGGAGTAGCGGCCTCCTACAATGAGCAGTTCTTC.

The gene calls are TRBV28 and TRBJ2-3; weak D call: TRBD2 (6 bases). The V gene's germline CDR1 is MDHEN and CDR2 SYDVKM. CDR3 length: 15 amino acids. V gave up 3 bases and J gave up 0 bases, with 10 bases separating them. CDR3: CASSFVGLSTDTQYF. The CDR3 nucleotides are TGTGCCAGCAGTTTCGTCGGACTAAGCACAGATACGCAGTATTTT.

The chain joins TRBV27 to TRBJ2-1; D is ambiguous. This CDR3 contains 13 residues. Germline V gene sequence: CDR1 MNHEY, CDR2 SMNVEV (reference sequence). Between the trimmed V and J ends, which lost 2 bases and 8 bases, there was a span of 10 bases. The CDR3 region has the DNA TGTGCCAGCAGTTTAGGTGGGTTGGATGAGCAGTTCTTC. Encoded protein: CASSLGGLDEQFF.

The rearrangement joins TRBV28 to TRBJ1-5, with 8 nucleotides matching TRBD1. This CDR3 comprises 17 residues. Trimming removed 3 bases from V and 3 bases from J; junction bases left unmatched: 10. Germline loops: CDR1 MDHEN, CDR2 SYDVKM. In DNA, the CDR3 is TGTGCCAGCAGTTTGTTCGGGCAGGGGGCTTACAATCAGCCCCAGCATTTT. Its translation is CASSLFGQGAYNQPQHF.

The CDR3 sequence: CASSYRQGSTDTQYF. The CDR3 region has the DNA TGCGCCAGCAGCTACCGACAGGGAAGCACAGATACGCAGTATTTT. The V call is TRBV5-1, the J call TRBJ2-3; 7 bases match TRBD1. Germline assignment: CDR1 SGHRS and CDR2 YFSETQ. V gave up 3 bases and J gave up 0 bases; unmatched junction bases: 4. The CDR3 length is 15 residues.

This chain joins TRBV7-7 and TRBJ2-7; a possible D gene is TRBD2 (5 bases). Germline V gene lookup returns CDR1 SSHAT and CDR2 FNYEAQ (reference sequence). V lost 1 base and J 4 bases, leaving 11 bases between the germline ends. The CDR3 is made up of 14 amino acids. The CDR3 sequence is CASSLGGTSYEQYF. The CDR3 coding sequence is TGTGCCAGCAGCTTAGGTGGAACTAGTTACGAGCAGTACTTC. The full variable domain, in which reference TRBV7-7 and TRBJ2-7 provide the parts outside the CDR3, is GAGVSQSPRYKVTKRGQDVTLRCDPISSHATLYWYQQALGQGPEFLTYFNYEAQPDKSGLPSDRFSAERPEGSISTLTIQRTEQRDSAMYRCASSLGGTSYEQYFGPGTRLTVT.

V is TRBV29-1 and J is TRBJ2-1; D gene unclear. Germline V gene lookup returns CDR1 SQVTM and CDR2 ANQGSEA. This CDR3 spans 12 amino acids. Trimming stripped 4 bases from V and 6 bases from J, with 10 bases between. The chain's CDR3 is CSVGVILNEQFF. The CDR3 DNA reads TGCAGCGTTGGTGTAATTCTCAATGAGCAGTTCTTC.

This chain links TRBV5-1 with TRBJ2-7, with D uncertain. Trimming removed 0 bases at V and 7 bases at J, with 17 bases between. The germline V gene has CDR1 SGHRS and CDR2 YFSETQ. The CDR3 length is 15 residues. Here the CDR3 DNA reads TGCGCCAGCAGCTTGGCCGAAGGTAAGGCGAGGGAGCAGTACTTC. Translated: CASSLAEGKAREQYF. The full variable domain, rest sourced from reference TRBV5-1 and TRBJ2-7, is KAGVTQTPRYLIKTRGQQVTLSCSPISGHRSVSWYQQTPGQGLQFLFEYFSETQRNKGNFPGRFSGRQFSNSRSEMNVSTLELGDSALYLCASSLAEGKAREQYFGPGTRLTVT.

V gene TRBV14 combines with J gene TRBJ1-1; D uncertain. Germline V gene sequence: CDR1 SGHDN, CDR2 FVKESK. Trimming shortened V by 4 bases and J by 12 bases, and 21 bases separated the two germline ends. This CDR3 spans 14 amino acids. The DNA for the CDR3 is TGTGCCAGCAGCCCATACACCACGGGTCAAGAGACTTTCTTT. Translation: CASSPYTTGQETFF. Combining the CDR3 with reference TRBV14 and TRBJ1-1 gives the whole variable domain EAGVTQFPSHSVIEKGQTVTLRCDPISGHDNLYWYRRVMGKEIKFLLHFVKESKQDESGMPNNRFLAERTGGTYSTLKVQPAELEDSGVYFCASSPYTTGQETFFGQGTRLTVV.

The chain has TRBV28 and TRBJ2-5; 8 positions agree with TRBD1. CDR3 length: 12 residues. Trimming removed 7 bases from V and 7 bases from J; junction bases left unmatched: 5. CDR1 and CDR2 from the germline V gene are MDHEN and SYDVKM. The CDR3 is CASKDRVGTQYF. CDR3 coding DNA: TGTGCCAGCAAGGACAGGGTAGGGACCCAGTACTTC.

The chain couples TRBV27 to TRBJ1-2, with D maybe TRBD1 (5 bases). CDR3 size: 13 residues. Looked up from germline, CDR1 is MNHEY and CDR2 is SMNVEV (reference sequence). Trimming pared 7 bases from V and 0 bases from J, leaving 9 bases between. CDR3 loop: CASKEGTNYGYTF. The DNA for the CDR3 is TGTGCCAGCAAGGAGGGGACTAACTATGGCTACACCTTC.

The J gene is TRBJ2-1, the V gene TRBV7-9, with TRBD1 matching 7 bases. The CDR3 covers 14 residues. The J segment lost 2 bases and the V segment lost 4 bases, leaving 2 bases of the junction unmatched. Looked up from germline, CDR1 is SEHNR and CDR2 is FQNEAQ (reference sequence). In DNA form, the CDR3 reads TGTGCCAGCAGCTCAGGGGGAGCCTACAATGAGCAGTTCTTC. It yields the protein CASSSGGAYNEQFF.

J is TRBJ2-3 and V is TRBV9, with D perhaps matching TRBD2 (6 bases). Trimming took off 2 bases at V and 4 bases at J, with 17 bases between the two ends. CDR1 SGDLS and CDR2 YYNGEE come from the germline V gene. The CDR3 extends over 16 amino acids. As DNA, the CDR3 is TGTGCCAGCAGCGTCGGGTCGTGGGGGGAGGCAGATACGCAGTATTTT. This sequence encodes CASSVGSWGEADTQYF.

This clone was recorded once. The chain uses TRBV5-1 and TRBJ2-1; no definite D call. The CDR3 has 14 amino acids. Germline V gene data show CDR1 as SGHRS and CDR2 as YFSETQ. V shed 2 bases and J shed 3 bases, with 9 bases lying between them. The CDR3 region has the DNA TGCGCCAGCAGCTTAACAGAGATCTACAATGAGCAGTTCTTC. It yields the protein CASSLTEIYNEQFF.

The rearrangement links TRBV27 to TRBJ2-7; D remains ambiguous. This CDR3 spans 12 amino acids. V was pared by 2 bases and J by 7 bases, with 9 bases between. Germline V CDR1 and CDR2: MNHEY, SMNVEV (reference sequence). CDR3 protein: CASSLMGREQYF. CDR3 nucleotides: TGTGCCAGCAGTTTAATGGGAAGGGAGCAGTACTTC.

This clone showed up just once. This chain joins TRBV28 and TRBJ2-7; 7 bases match TRBD1. The CDR3 is 15 residues long. Germline V gives CDR1 MDHEN, CDR2 SYDVKM. Trimming at V came to 1 base and at J to 5 bases, leaving 8 bases not matched to a gene. Written as DNA, the CDR3 is TGTGCCAGCAGTTTATATGCGACAGGGATCCACGAGCAGTACTTC. It codes for CASSLYATGIHEQYF.

The CDR3 reads CASSIGLGSTDTQYF. Here the CDR3 DNA reads TGTGCCAGCAGCATTGGACTAGGCAGCACAGATACGCAGTATTTT. V gene TRBV5-8 combines with J gene TRBJ2-3; 7 nucleotides line up with TRBD2. Per the germline V gene, CDR1 is SGHTS and CDR2 is YDEGEE. The CDR3 spans 15 residues. Unmatched junction bases numbered 5, after V lost 4 bases and J lost 0 bases. The whole variable domain, remainder taken from reference TRBV5-8 and TRBJ2-3, is EAGVTQSPTHLIKTRGQQATLRCSPISGHTSVYWYQQALGLGLQFLLWYDEGEERNRGNFPPRFSGRQFPNYSSELNVNALELEDSALYLCASSIGLGSTDTQYFGPGTRLTVL.

The rearrangement uses TRBV19 and TRBJ2-4, with no clear D. The germline V gene encodes CDR1 LNHDA and CDR2 SQIVND (reference sequence). This CDR3 comprises 15 residues. V was shortened by 1 base and J by 8 bases, with 15 bases between the two germline ends. CDR3 DNA: TGTGCCAGTAGTATAGGTGGAGTAGTTGAGGACATTCAGTACTTC. It codes for CASSIGGVVEDIQYF.